These 9 T cell receptor beta chains originate from one sample sequenced in a study of blood T cell repertoires in COVID-19. TCRdb's table, derived via immunoSEQ multiplex PCR, lists solely in-frame clones and lacks some. The sample carries 250,000 to 300,000 clones, around 86% recorded once. Sequencing used peripheral blood. These TCRs come from a woman aged 60-70 years with COVID-19, enrolled during active disease.

This chain uses TRBV10-1 with TRBJ1-3; 7 nucleotides match TRBD1. CDR1 and CDR2 (germline): WNHNN, SYGVQD (reference sequence). V gave up 8 bases and J gave up 2 bases; unmatched junction bases: 12. This CDR3 region has 16 residues. The CDR3, as DNA: TGCGCCAGCGGGCCCCTACAGGGGTTCCCTGGAAACACCATATATTTT. Translated, it gives CASGPLQGFPGNTIYF.

The chain carries TRBV6-5 and TRBJ1-2, with 7 bases aligning to TRBD1. Germline assignment: CDR1 MNHEY and CDR2 SVGAGI. V was pared by 6 bases and J by 8 bases, with 9 bases of the junction left unmatched. The CDR3 spans 13 residues. The CDR3 DNA reads TGTGCCAGCAGAACCGACAGGGATAGAGGCTACACCTTC. Translation: CASRTDRDRGYTF.

J is TRBJ2-1 and V is TRBV7-9; the match to TRBD1 covers 10 bases. Germline values: CDR1 SEHNR, CDR2 FQNEAQ (reference sequence). This CDR3 comprises 17 residues. V was pared by 5 bases and J by 6 bases, with 13 bases of the junction left unmatched. The CDR3 DNA reads as TGTGCCAGCAGCGACGGACAGGGGGTTAGGGCACGCAATGAGCAGTTCTTC. Translation: CASSDGQGVRARNEQFF.

The V and J genes are TRBV24-1 and TRBJ2-1; D is uncertain. Germline-derived CDR1 and CDR2 are KGHDR and SFDVKD. Trimming took 2 bases from V and 10 from J, leaving 8 bases between them. This CDR3 is 12 amino acids long. The CDR3 is CATSDSYLEQFF. The CDR3 DNA follows: TGTGCCACCAGTGATTCATACTTGGAGCAGTTCTTC.

The chain links TRBV5-6 to TRBJ2-7; weak D call: TRBD2 (5 bases). There are 17 residues in the CDR3. V lost 2 bases and J lost 0, with 18 bases in between. Per germline, CDR1 SGHDT and CDR2 YYEEEE. CDR3: CASSLPTGAEGSYEQYF. The CDR3 DNA reads TGTGCCAGCAGCTTACCAACCGGCGCCGAGGGCTCCTACGAGCAGTACTTC.

This clone was seen only once. The rearrangement links TRBV5-8 to TRBJ2-2; D uncertain. This CDR3 is 14 amino acids long. The V gene's germline CDR1 is SGHTS and CDR2 YDEGEE. Trimming removed 1 base at V and 5 bases at J, with 9 bases between. CDR3 DNA sequence: TGTGCCAGCAGCTTGTTGCGGTCAACCGGGGAGCTGTTTTTT. Amino acid sequence: CASSLLRSTGELFF.

The V and J genes are TRBV5-4 and TRBJ2-2; 10 bases agree with TRBD1. With 4 bases clipped from V and 5 bases from J, the junction kept 2 bases outside the gene matches. This CDR3 is 14 amino acids long. Germline V gene data show CDR1 as SGHNT and CDR2 as YYREEE (reference sequence). The DNA of the CDR3 is TGTGCCAGCAGCAGACAGGGGGCGACCGGGGAGCTGTTTTTT. Amino acid sequence: CASSRQGATGELFF.

V and J are TRBV28 and TRBJ1-6; no clear D gene. The length of the CDR3 is 15 residues. Trimming pared 3 bases from V and 9 bases from J, leaving 15 bases between. Germline V lookup: CDR1 MDHEN, CDR2 SYDVKM. CDR3 amino acids: CASSFSGRTSSPLHF. DNA for the CDR3: TGTGCCAGCAGTTTCTCCGGCAGGACTAGTTCACCCCTCCACTTT.

The CDR3 DNA follows: TGTGCCAGCAGCTCAGCCGGGACAGCCGACACCATATATTTT. The encoded protein is CASSSAGTADTIYF. This chain links TRBV5-4 with TRBJ1-3; 7 bases match TRBD1. V was pared by 3 bases and J by 8 bases, with 8 bases of the junction left unmatched. Per the germline V gene, CDR1 is SGHNT and CDR2 is YYREEE (reference sequence). This CDR3 region has 14 residues.